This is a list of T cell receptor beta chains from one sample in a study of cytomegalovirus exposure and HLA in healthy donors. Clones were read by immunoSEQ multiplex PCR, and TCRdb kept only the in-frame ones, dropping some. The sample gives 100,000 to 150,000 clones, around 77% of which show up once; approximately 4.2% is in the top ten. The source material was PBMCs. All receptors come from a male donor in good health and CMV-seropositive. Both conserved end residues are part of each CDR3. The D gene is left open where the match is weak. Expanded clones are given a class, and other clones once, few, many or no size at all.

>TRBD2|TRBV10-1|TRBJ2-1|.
CASPRGRNEQFF
TGCGCCAGCCCCCGCGGGAGGAATGAGCAGTTCTTC
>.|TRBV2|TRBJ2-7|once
CASSETTTTYEQYF
TGTGCCAGCAGTGAAACTACGACCACCTACGAGCAGTACTTC
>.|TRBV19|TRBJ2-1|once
CASSWGEGEGEQFF
TGTGCCAGTAGTTGGGGGGAGGGGGAGGGTGAGCAGTTCTTC
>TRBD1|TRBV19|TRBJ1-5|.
CASRLTGGNQPQHF
TGTGCCAGTAGGCTGACAGGGGGCAATCAGCCCCAGCATTTT
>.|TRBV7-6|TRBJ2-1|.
CASTPWGTSTNEQFF
TGTGCCAGCACCCCATGGGGGACTTCTACCAATGAGCAGTTCTTC
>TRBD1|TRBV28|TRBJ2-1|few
CASSSGTGGPNEQFF
TGTGCCAGCAGTTCCGGGACAGGGGGCCCCAATGAGCAGTTCTTC
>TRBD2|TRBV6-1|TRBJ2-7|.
CASRGTSGTYEQYF
TGTGCCAGCAGGGGGACTAGCGGGACATACGAGCAGTACTTC
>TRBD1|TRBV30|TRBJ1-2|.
CARSDRGAGYTF
TGTGCCCGCTCTGACAGGGGAGCTGGCTACACCTTC
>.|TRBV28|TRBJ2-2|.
CASSKGQNTGELFF
TGTGCCAGCAGTAAGGGACAGAACACCGGGGAGCTGTTTTTT
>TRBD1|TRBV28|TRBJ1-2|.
CASSFTGAYGYTF
TGTGCCAGCAGTTTTACAGGGGCCTATGGCTACACCTTC
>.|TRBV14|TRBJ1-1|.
CASREWGDTEAFF
TGTGCCAGCAGGGAGTGGGGAGACACTGAAGCTTTCTTT
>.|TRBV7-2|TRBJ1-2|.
CASSAGPGGGYTF
TGTGCCAGCAGCGCAGGCCCGGGGGGTGGCTACACCTTC
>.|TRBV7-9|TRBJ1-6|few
CASSLGESPLHF
TGTGCCAGCAGCTTGGGAGAATCACCCCTCCACTTT
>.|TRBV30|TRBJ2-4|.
CAWSYRENIQYF
TGTGCCTGGAGTTACAGGGAGAACATTCAGTACTTC
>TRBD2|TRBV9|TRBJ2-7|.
CASSVAPSGLYEQYF
TGTGCCAGCAGCGTAGCGCCTAGCGGGCTCTACGAGCAGTACTTC
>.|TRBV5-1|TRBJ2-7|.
CASSPPLGGAGEQYF
TGCGCCAGCAGCCCACCCCTAGGGGGGGCCGGCGAGCAGTACTTC
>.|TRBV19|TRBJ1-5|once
CASSVLRAHSNQPQHF
TGTGCCAGTAGTGTTCTCAGGGCACATAGCAATCAGCCCCAGCATTTT
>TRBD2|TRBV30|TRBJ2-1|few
CAWNGGGPTSSYNEQFF
TGTGCCTGGAACGGGGGGGGACCAACTAGCTCCTACAATGAGCAGTTCTTC
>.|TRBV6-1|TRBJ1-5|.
CASSEQRDQPQHF
TGTGCCAGCAGTGAACAGAGGGATCAGCCCCAGCATTTT
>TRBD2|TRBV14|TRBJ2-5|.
CASSQALRGGVQETQYF
TGTGCCAGCAGCCAAGCTCTCCGCGGGGGGGTACAAGAGACCCAGTACTTC
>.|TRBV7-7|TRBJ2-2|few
CASSADRPNTGELFF
TGTGCCAGCAGCGCCGACAGGCCGAACACCGGGGAGCTGTTTTTT
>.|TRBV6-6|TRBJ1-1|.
CASSVTGTSNTEAFF
TGTGCCAGCAGTGTGACCGGGACATCGAACACTGAAGCTTTCTTT
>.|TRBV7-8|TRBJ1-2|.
CASGGGLNYGYTF
TGTGCCAGCGGCGGGGGGTTAAACTATGGCTACACCTTC
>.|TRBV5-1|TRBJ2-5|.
CATQVYSGETQYF
TGCGCCACCCAGGTTTACTCAGGGGAGACCCAGTACTTC
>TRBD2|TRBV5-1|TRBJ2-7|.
CASSSPGQERTSGGARHEQYF
TGCGCCAGCAGCTCCCCGGGACAGGAGAGGACTAGCGGGGGGGCGAGACACGAGCAGTACTTC
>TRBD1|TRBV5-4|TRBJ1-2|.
CASSLDPTGYGYTF
TGTGCCAGCAGCTTGGACCCGACAGGGTATGGCTACACCTTC
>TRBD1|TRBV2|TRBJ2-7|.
CASSERDSEQYF
TGTGCCAGCAGTGAAAGGGACAGCGAGCAGTACTTC